This TCR delta chain originates from a study of Vδ1+ human thymocytes. Study-wide results and limits: Unlike peripheral blood Vdelta1+ controls, thymic delta-chain sequences included around 18% Vdelta2 and few Vdelta3. Thymic TRG and TRD repertoires appeared highly polyclonal. TRG sequences recurred across donors, whereas TRD sequences stayed essentially private.

In regard to this clone: The antigen is undetermined.

Sequences come from RNA converted to cDNA by reverse transcription. Multiplex PCR used pooled V-gene forward primers and a constant-region reverse primer to amplify CDR3s. With CATT, TCRdb re-called clones from the multiplex PCR reads. The sample records about 55,000 delta-chain clones, more than 15% being singletons. CDR1 is TSWWSYY and CDR2 is QGS in the germline V gene. V lost 3 bases and J 7 bases, leaving 18 bases between the germline ends. The length of the CDR3 is 15 residues. Thymocytes were sorted as CD3+ TCRVdelta1+ TCRVdelta2- after alphabeta T cell depletion. The chain employs TRDV1 and TRDJ1; D is unclear. The TCR sequence derives from a boy less than two years old who had congenital heart surgery. What was sequenced was Vdelta1+ gamma-delta thymocytes from the thymus. Subset: FACS-sorted CD3+ TCRalphabeta- TCRVdelta1+ TCRVdelta2- thymocytes. The CDR3 region has the DNA TGTGCTCTTGGGGACTACCCCTCATGGAGGGGTAAACTCATCTTT. This gives the protein CALGDYPSWRGKLIF.